The clone carrying this TCR beta chain was observed a single time. This entry belongs to a study of blood T cell repertoires in COVID-19. Study details: The United States, Italy and Spain supplied acute and convalescent COVID-19 samples. PBMCs, B-cell-depleted T cells, or T cells provided the cDNA or gDNA that made up the material.

The germline V gene encodes CDR1 SGHVS and CDR2 FQNEAQ. This CDR3 spans 14 amino acids. The V and J ends lost 5 bases and 4 bases, in that order; junction bases with no gene match: 4. Authors' processing steps: Reference gene primer amplification yielded estimated nucleated cell counts. Using immunoSEQ multiplex PCR, the repertoire was profiled, and TCRdb retains in-frame clones only, with some absent. V, J and clone size reflect that table, while D and trimming were determined from the DNA. The sample shows some 290,000 clones, over 65% of them seen only once. V is TRBV7-8 and J is TRBJ1-3; 8 nucleotides match TRBD1. This clonotype was sampled from a man between 60 and 75 years old who had recovered from COVID-19. The sequencing sample was made of peripheral blood. The CDR3, as DNA: TGTGCCAGCAGCAGACAGGGGTGGGGAAACACCATATATTTT. This gives the protein CASSRQGWGNTIYF.